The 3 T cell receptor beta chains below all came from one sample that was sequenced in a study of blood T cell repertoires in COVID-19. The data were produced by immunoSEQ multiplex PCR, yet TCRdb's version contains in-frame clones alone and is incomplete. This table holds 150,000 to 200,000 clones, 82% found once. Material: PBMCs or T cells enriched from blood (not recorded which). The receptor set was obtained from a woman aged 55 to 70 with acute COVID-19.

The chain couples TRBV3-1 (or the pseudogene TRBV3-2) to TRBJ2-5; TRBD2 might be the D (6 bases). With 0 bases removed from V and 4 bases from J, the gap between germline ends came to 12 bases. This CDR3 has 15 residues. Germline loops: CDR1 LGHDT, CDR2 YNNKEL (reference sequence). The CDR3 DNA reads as TGTGCCAGCAGCCAAGAACCGGGGAGGCCAGAGACCCAGTACTTC. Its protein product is CASSQEPGRPETQYF.

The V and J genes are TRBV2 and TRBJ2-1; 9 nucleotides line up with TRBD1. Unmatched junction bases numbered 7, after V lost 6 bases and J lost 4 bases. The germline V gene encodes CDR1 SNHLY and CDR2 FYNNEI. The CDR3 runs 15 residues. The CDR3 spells CASSVQGAGYNEQFF. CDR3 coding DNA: TGTGCCAGCAGCGTACAGGGGGCGGGTTACAATGAGCAGTTCTTC.

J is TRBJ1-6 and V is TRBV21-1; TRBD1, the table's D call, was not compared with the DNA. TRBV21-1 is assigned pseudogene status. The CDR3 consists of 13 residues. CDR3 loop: CASTDRYNSPLHF. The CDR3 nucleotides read TGTGCCAGTACGGACAGATATAATTCACCCCTCCACTTT.